The 23 T cell receptor beta chains given below trace back to one sample, sequenced in a study of blood T cell repertoires in COVID-19. Only in-frame clones appear in the TCRdb table, and some are missing; sequencing was by immunoSEQ multiplex PCR. Seen here are roughly 280,000 clones, about 85% observed once, and the top ten hold about 3%. The sequenced sample was PBMCs or T cells enriched from blood (not recorded which). Receptors were obtained from a woman in her forties or fifties who had recovered from COVID-19.

J is TRBJ1-1 and V is TRBV29-1, with unresolved D. CDR1 and CDR2 from the germline V gene are SQVTM and ANQGSEA. The V end lost 7 bases, the J end lost 3 bases, and 18 bases lay between the germline ends. This CDR3 region has 14 residues. The CDR3 loop is CSAIVPTRHTEAFF. The CDR3 region has the DNA TGCAGCGCTATAGTGCCCACCAGGCACACTGAAGCTTTCTTT.

The chain joins TRBV28 to TRBJ1-1; D unresolved. The germline CDR1 and CDR2 sequences are MDHEN and SYDVKM. This CDR3 comprises 12 residues. Trimming pared 6 bases from V and 2 bases from J, leaving 7 bases between. The CDR3 bases are TGTGCCAGCAGGTCGACAAACACTGAAGCTTTCTTT. Protein product: CASRSTNTEAFF. The full variable domain, rest sourced from reference TRBV28 and TRBJ1-1, is DVKVTQSSRYLVKRTGEKVFLECVQDMDHENMFWYRQDPGLGLRLIYFSYDVKMKEKGDIPEGYSVSREKKERFSLILESASTNQTSMYLCASRSTNTEAFFGQGTRLTVV.

This rearrangement joins TRBV7-3 to TRBJ2-2; no reliable D call. Trimming took 4 bases from V and 0 from J, leaving 3 bases between them. The CDR3 runs 13 residues. Germline CDR1 reads SGHTA; CDR2 reads FQGTGA. The CDR3 loop is CASSSSNTGELFF. The CDR3 coding sequence is TGTGCCAGCAGCTCATCGAACACCGGGGAGCTGTTTTTT.

The V and J genes are TRBV5-1 and TRBJ2-3; D may be TRBD1 (6 bases). This CDR3 is built from 13 residues. The V gene's germline CDR1 is SGHRS and CDR2 YFSETQ. V was pared by 2 bases and J by 4 bases, with 8 bases between. The CDR3 spells CASSFQGSDTQYF. The CDR3 coding sequence is TGCGCCAGCAGCTTCCAGGGGTCAGATACGCAGTATTTT.

The rearrangement joins TRBV6-5 to TRBJ2-5, with a weak D call TRBD2 (6 bases). Germline CDR1 reads MNHEY; CDR2 reads SVGAGI. The V end was cut by 4 bases, the J end by 5 bases, with 20 bases between. This CDR3 has 16 residues. The chain's CDR3 is CASSSTRPIRGETQYF. The CDR3 nucleotides are TGTGCCAGCAGTTCGACTCGGCCCATCCGGGGGGAGACCCAGTACTTC.

The CDR3 bases are TGTGCCAGCAGCGTAGGGACTAGCGGGAGATCGTTACGTTCCTACAATGAGCAGTTCTTC. Its protein is CASSVGTSGRSLRSYNEQFF. The gene calls are TRBV9 and TRBJ2-1; the match to TRBD2 covers 13 bases. J was trimmed by 1 base and V by 0 bases; bases with no gene match: 10. From germline, CDR1 is SGDLS and CDR2 YYNGEE. The CDR3 has 20 residues.

The chain has TRBV7-2 and TRBJ1-6; no clear D gene. The CDR3 has 16 residues. V was trimmed by 4 bases and J by 8 bases, leaving 18 bases between them. From germline, CDR1 is SGHTA and CDR2 FQGNSA. As DNA, the CDR3 is TGTGCCAGCAGCTATAGCCCCGGGAGTGCTTATTCACCCCTCCACTTT. As protein: CASSYSPGSAYSPLHF.

The chain employs TRBV7-2 and TRBJ1-2, with a tentative D call TRBD1 (6 bases). With 5 bases removed from V and 4 bases from J, the gap between germline ends came to 17 bases. This CDR3 is built from 15 residues. Looked up from germline, CDR1 is SGHTA and CDR2 is FQGNSA. The CDR3 bases are TGTGCCAGCAGCCGGGAGGAAACAGGGACCTATGGCTACACCTTC. It encodes CASSREETGTYGYTF.

V is TRBV9 and J is TRBJ2-2, with 13 positions matching TRBD2. There are 16 residues in the CDR3. CDR1 SGDLS and CDR2 YYNGEE come from the germline V gene. Unmatched junction bases numbered 6, after V lost 3 bases and J lost 7 bases. In nucleotides, the CDR3 is TGTGCCAGCAGCGCGAGACTAGCGGGAGGAATCGGGGAGCTGTTTTTT. Protein: CASSARLAGGIGELFF. Full variable domain (missing parts from reference TRBV9 and TRBJ2-2): DSGVTQTPKHLITATGQRVTLRCSPRSGDLSVYWYQQSLDQGLQFLIQYYNGEERAKGNILERFSAQQFPDLHSELNLSSLELGDSALYFCASSARLAGGIGELFFGEGSRLTVL.

The chain carries TRBV5-5 and TRBJ1-2; the match to TRBD1 covers 8 bases. V lost 4 bases and J lost 4; bases outside the gene matches: 6. Per germline, CDR1 SGHKS and CDR2 YYEKEE (reference sequence). There are 14 residues in the CDR3. The CDR3 is CASSPRTGSYGYTF. CDR3 bases: TGTGCCAGCAGCCCCCGGACAGGGAGCTATGGCTACACCTTC. Full variable domain (outside the CDR3, taken from reference TRBV5-5 and TRBJ1-2): DAGVTQSPTHLIKTRGQQVTLRCSPISGHKSVSWYQQVLGQGPQFIFQYYEKEERGRGNFPDRFSARQFPNYSSELNVNALLLGDSALYLCASSPRTGSYGYTFGSGTRLTVV.

The chain uses TRBV6-5 and TRBJ1-2, with TRBD1 identical over 7 bases. The CDR3 is 14 residues long. V shed 4 bases, J shed 4 bases, and the junction held 6 bases outside the gene matches. Germline CDR1 MNHEY, CDR2 SVGAGI. CDR3 DNA sequence: TGTGCCAGCAGTTCGAGGGGGCTTGGCTATGGCTACACCTTC. Residues: CASSSRGLGYGYTF.

The chain is built from TRBV19 and TRBJ1-3, with D possibly being TRBD1 (5 bases). Germline loops: CDR1 LNHDA, CDR2 SQIVND (reference sequence). This CDR3 has 15 amino acids. Trimming took 6 bases from V and 1 from J, leaving 13 bases between them. In nucleotides, the CDR3 is TGTGCCAGTAGCACCCCCAGGGTTTCTGGAAACACCATATATTTT. Its translation is CASSTPRVSGNTIYF. The whole variable domain, filled in from reference TRBV19 and TRBJ1-3, reads DGGITQSPKYLFRKEGQNVTLSCEQNLNHDAMYWYRQDPGQGLRLIYYSQIVNDFQKGDIAEGYSVSREKKESFPLTVTSAQKNPTAFYLCASSTPRVSGNTIYFGEGSWLTVV.

In its sample, this clone was seen once. The chain joins TRBV3-1 (or the pseudogene TRBV3-2) to TRBJ2-5; TRBD2 agrees at 10 bases. Trimming took 3 bases from V and 5 from J; bases not matched to a gene: 12. The germline V gene encodes CDR1 LGHDT and CDR2 YNNKEL (reference sequence). The CDR3 is 17 amino acids. This CDR3 reads CASSHPPVAGGRETQYF. The CDR3 DNA follows: TGTGCCAGCAGCCACCCCCCCGTAGCGGGGGGCCGGGAGACCCAGTACTTC.

This chain uses TRBV27 with TRBJ2-1; the match to TRBD2 covers 8 bases. Trimming at V came to 7 bases and at J to 9 bases, leaving 11 bases not matched to a gene. Germline CDR1 MNHEY, CDR2 SMNVEV (reference sequence). The length of the CDR3 is 14 residues. The CDR3 nucleotides are TGTGCCAGCACCCAAGCGGGAGCGTCCACTGAGCAGTTCTTC. Its translation is CASTQAGASTEQFF.

The J gene is TRBJ1-1, the V gene TRBV29-1; 9 bases match TRBD1. The CDR3 consists of 12 residues. CDR1 and CDR2 (germline): SQVTM, ANQGSEA. The V and J ends lost 8 bases and 2 bases, in that order; junction bases with no gene match: 3. CDR3 DNA: TGCAGCACGGACAGGGGAAACACTGAAGCTTTCTTT. It translates to CSTDRGNTEAFF.

The gene calls are TRBV29-1 and TRBJ2-7; D gene unclear. CDR1 is SQVTM, CDR2 ANQGSEA, per germline. The CDR3 sequence is 10 residues long. V was shortened by 4 bases and J by 6 bases, with 7 bases between the two germline ends. The CDR3 loop is CSVGNSEQYF. The CDR3 region has the DNA TGCAGCGTTGGAAATAGCGAGCAGTACTTC.

The table lists this clone with a count of one. The chain links TRBV25-1 to TRBJ1-2, with 7 bases that match TRBD1. Germline V gene sequence: CDR1 MGHDK, CDR2 SYGVNS. Losses at the gene ends were 6 bases for V and 1 base for J; bases not matched to a gene: 8. The CDR3 covers 15 residues. The CDR3 DNA reads as TGTGCCAGCAGCCCCGGGACAGCCTTTAACTATGGCTACACCTTC. This translates into CASSPGTAFNYGYTF.

V usage is TRBV3-1 (or the pseudogene TRBV3-2) and J usage is TRBJ2-1; the match to TRBD2 covers 10 bases. The V gene end was trimmed by 2 bases and the J gene end by 7 bases; junction bases not matched to a gene: 8. This CDR3 has 16 residues. Germline V gene sequence: CDR1 LGHDT, CDR2 YNNKEL (reference sequence). The CDR3 DNA is TGTGCCAGCAGCCAAATTAATCTAGCGGGAGCAAATGAGCAGTTCTTC. Protein product: CASSQINLAGANEQFF.

The chain joins TRBV11-2 to TRBJ1-3, with a possible D match to TRBD1 (5 bases). Germline-derived CDR1 and CDR2 are SGHAT and FQNNGV. The CDR3 loop spans 17 amino acids. V lost 5 bases, J lost 3 bases, and 20 bases lay in between. In DNA form, the CDR3 reads TGTGCCAGCAGCGAATACAGGCGTCTCAAGATTGGAAACACCATATATTTT. Encoded protein: CASSEYRRLKIGNTIYF.

The rearrangement uses TRBV12-5 and TRBJ1-3; possible D gene TRBD1, 6 bases. This CDR3 is 16 amino acids long. Germline V lookup: CDR1 LGHNT, CDR2 FRNRAP. V gave up 4 bases and J gave up 2 bases, with 15 bases separating them. For the CDR3, the DNA is TGTGCTAGTGGTTCGACAGGAGCAGTTACTGGAAACACCATATATTTT. The encoded protein is CASGSTGAVTGNTIYF.

This rearrangement joins TRBV27 to TRBJ1-1, with D maybe TRBD1 (5 bases). Germline V gene lookup returns CDR1 MNHEY and CDR2 SMNVEV (reference sequence). The CDR3 consists of 15 residues. V was clipped by 3 bases and J by 3 bases, with 14 bases between them. DNA of the CDR3: TGTGCCAGCAGTTTCTTCTCCCAGGGTCACACTGAAGCTTTCTTT. It translates to CASSFFSQGHTEAFF.

This chain uses TRBV19 with TRBJ1-2; D remains ambiguous. Germline-derived CDR1 and CDR2 are LNHDA and SQIVND (reference sequence). The ends were cut back, 6 bases at V and 0 bases at J, with 8 bases in the middle. This CDR3 is 13 amino acids long. CDR3 DNA sequence: TGTGCCAGTAGCTTACAGTCTAACTATGGCTACACCTTC. As protein: CASSLQSNYGYTF.

J is TRBJ1-2 and V is TRBV27, with unresolved D. The CDR3 runs 12 residues. Germline V lookup: CDR1 MNHEY, CDR2 SMNVEV (reference sequence). The V gene lost 5 bases and the J gene lost 1 base, with 5 bases spanning the gap. For the CDR3, the DNA is TGTGCCAGCAGTCAACATAACTATGGCTACACCTTC. Translation gives CASSQHNYGYTF.